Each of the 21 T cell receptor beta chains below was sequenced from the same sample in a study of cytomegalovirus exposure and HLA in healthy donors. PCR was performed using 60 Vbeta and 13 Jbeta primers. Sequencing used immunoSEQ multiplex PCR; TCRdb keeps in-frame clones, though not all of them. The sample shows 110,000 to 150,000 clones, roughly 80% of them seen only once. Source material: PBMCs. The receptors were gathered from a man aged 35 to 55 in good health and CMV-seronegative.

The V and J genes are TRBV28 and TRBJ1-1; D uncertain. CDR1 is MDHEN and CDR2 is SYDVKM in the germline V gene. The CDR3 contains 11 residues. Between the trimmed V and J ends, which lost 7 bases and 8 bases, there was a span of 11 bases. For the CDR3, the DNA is TGTGCCAGCACCGCCGCCCGGGAAGCTTTCTTT. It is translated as CASTAAREAFF.

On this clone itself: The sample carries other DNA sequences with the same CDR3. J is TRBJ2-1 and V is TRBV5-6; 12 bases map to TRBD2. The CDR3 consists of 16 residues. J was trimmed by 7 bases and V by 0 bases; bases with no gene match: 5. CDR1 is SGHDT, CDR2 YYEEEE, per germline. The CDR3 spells CASSLVGLAGGNEQFF. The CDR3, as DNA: TGTGCCAGCAGCTTGGTGGGGCTAGCGGGGGGGAATGAGCAGTTCTTC. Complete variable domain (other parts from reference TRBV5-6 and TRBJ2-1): DAGVTQSPTHLIKTRGQQVTLRCSPKSGHDTVSWYQQALGQGPQFIFQYYEEEERQRGNFPDRFSGHQFPNYSSELNVNALLLGDSALYLCASSLVGLAGGNEQFFGPGTRLTVL.

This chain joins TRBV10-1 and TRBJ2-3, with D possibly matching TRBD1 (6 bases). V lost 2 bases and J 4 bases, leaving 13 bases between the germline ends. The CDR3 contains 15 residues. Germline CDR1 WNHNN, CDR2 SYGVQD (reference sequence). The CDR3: CASSEGDTPADTQYF. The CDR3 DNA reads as TGCGCCAGCAGTGAGGGGGACACCCCGGCAGATACGCAGTATTTT.

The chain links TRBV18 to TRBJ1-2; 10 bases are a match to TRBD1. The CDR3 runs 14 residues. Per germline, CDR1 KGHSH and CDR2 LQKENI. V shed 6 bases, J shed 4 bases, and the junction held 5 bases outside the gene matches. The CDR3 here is CASSDRGRAYGYTF. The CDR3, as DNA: TGTGCCAGCTCCGACAGGGGGCGCGCCTATGGCTACACCTTC. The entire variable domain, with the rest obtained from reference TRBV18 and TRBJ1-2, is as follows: NAGVMQNPRHLVRRRGQEARLRCSPMKGHSHVYWYRQLPEEGLKFMVYLQKENIIDESGMPKERFSAEFPKEGPSILRIQQVVRGDSAAYFCASSDRGRAYGYTFGSGTRLTVV.

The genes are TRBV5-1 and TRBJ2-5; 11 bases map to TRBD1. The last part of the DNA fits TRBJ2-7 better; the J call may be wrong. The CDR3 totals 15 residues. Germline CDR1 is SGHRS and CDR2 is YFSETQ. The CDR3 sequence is CASSFRDRGEYEQYF. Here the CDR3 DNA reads TGCGCCAGCAGCTTTAGGGACAGGGGGGAATACGAGCAGTACTTC.

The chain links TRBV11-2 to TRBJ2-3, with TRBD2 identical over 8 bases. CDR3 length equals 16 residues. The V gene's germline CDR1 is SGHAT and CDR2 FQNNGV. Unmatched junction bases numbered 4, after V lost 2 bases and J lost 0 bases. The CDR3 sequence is CASSLRQRGSTDTQYF. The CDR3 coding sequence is TGTGCCAGCAGCTTACGGCAGCGGGGGAGCACAGATACGCAGTATTTT.

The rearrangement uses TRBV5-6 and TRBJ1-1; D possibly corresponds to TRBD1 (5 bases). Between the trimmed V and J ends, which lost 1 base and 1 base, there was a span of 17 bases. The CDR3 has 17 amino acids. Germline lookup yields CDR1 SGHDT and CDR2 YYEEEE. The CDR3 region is CASSLYRGLRANTEAFF. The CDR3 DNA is TGTGCCAGCAGCTTGTATCGGGGGTTAAGGGCGAACACTGAAGCTTTCTTT.

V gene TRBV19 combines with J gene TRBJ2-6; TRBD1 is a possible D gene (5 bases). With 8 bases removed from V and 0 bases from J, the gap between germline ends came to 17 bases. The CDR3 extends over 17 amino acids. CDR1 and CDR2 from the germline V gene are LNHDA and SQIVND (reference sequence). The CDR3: CASQKAGIISGANVLTF. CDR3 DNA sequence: TGTGCCAGTCAAAAAGCAGGGATCATCTCTGGGGCCAACGTCCTGACTTTC.

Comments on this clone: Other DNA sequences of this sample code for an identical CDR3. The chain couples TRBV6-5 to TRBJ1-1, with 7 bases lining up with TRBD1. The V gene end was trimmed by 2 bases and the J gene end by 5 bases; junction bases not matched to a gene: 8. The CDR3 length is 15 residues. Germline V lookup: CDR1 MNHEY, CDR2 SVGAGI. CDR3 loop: CASSYERGRGTEAFF. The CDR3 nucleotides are TGTGCCAGCAGTTACGAAAGGGGGCGCGGAACTGAAGCTTTCTTT.

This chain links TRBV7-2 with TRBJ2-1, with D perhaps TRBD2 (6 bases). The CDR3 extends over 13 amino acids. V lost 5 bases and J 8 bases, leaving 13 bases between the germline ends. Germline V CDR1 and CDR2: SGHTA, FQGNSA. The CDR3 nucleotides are TGTGCCAGCAGCCTGGACTACTGGGATGAGCAGTTCTTC. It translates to CASSLDYWDEQFF.

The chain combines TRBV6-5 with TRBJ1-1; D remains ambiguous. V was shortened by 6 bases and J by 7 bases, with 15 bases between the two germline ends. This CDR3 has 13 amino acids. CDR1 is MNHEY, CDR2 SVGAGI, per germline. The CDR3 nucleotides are TGTGCCAGCAGCCAATATTCTGGCCGTGAAGCTTTCTTT. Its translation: CASSQYSGREAFF.

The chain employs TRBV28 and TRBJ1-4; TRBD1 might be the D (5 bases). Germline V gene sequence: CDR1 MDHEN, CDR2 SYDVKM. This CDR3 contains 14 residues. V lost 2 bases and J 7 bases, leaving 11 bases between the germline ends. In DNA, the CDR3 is TGTGCCAGCAGTTTAGCGGGGGTGGCTGAAAAACTGTTTTTT. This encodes CASSLAGVAEKLFF.

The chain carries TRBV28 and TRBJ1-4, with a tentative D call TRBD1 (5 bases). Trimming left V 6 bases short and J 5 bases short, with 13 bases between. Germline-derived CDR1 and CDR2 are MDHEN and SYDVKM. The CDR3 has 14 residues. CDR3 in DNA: TGTGCCAGCAGCCCCGGGGGAGTAAATGAAAAACTGTTTTTT. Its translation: CASSPGGVNEKLFF.

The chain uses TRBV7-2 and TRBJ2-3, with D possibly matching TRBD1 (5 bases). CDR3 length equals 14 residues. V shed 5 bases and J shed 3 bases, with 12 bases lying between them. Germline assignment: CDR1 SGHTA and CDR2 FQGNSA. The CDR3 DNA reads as TGTGCCAGCAGCCCAGCCTCAGGGACAGATACGCAGTATTTT. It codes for CASSPASGTDTQYF.

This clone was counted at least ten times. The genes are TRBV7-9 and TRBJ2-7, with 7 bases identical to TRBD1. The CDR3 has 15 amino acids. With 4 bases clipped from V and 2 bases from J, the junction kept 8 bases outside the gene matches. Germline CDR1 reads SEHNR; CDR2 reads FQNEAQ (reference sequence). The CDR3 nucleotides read TGTGCCAGCAGCTCAACCGGGACAGCTCCCTACGAGCAGTACTTC. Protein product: CASSSTGTAPYEQYF.

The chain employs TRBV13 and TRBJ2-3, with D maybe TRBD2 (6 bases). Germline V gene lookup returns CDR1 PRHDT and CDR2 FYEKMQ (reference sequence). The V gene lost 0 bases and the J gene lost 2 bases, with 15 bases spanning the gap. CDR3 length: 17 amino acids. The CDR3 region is CASSLGAAGKSTDTQYF. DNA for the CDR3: TGTGCCAGCAGCTTAGGAGCAGCGGGTAAATCCACAGATACGCAGTATTTT.

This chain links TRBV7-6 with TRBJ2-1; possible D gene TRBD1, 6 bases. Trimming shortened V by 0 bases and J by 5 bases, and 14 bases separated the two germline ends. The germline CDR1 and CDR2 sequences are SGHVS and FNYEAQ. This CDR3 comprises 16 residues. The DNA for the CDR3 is TGTGCCAGCAGCTTAGCGGGGGCAAACCCTAACAATGAGCAGTTCTTC. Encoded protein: CASSLAGANPNNEQFF.

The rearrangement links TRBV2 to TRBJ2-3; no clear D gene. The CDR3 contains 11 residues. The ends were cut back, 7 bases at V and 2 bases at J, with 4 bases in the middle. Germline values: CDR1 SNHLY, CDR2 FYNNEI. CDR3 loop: CASTYTDTQYF. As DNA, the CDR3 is TGTGCCAGCACTTACACAGATACGCAGTATTTT.

The CDR3 DNA sequence: TGCGCCAGCAGCCAAGAGGTCACCGGAGGGGTAGGAGGGGAGCTGTTTTTT. Amino acids: CASSQEVTGGVGGELFF. The V and J genes are TRBV4-1 and TRBJ2-2; maybe TRBD2 (6 bases). The germline CDR1 and CDR2 sequences are MGHRA and YSYEKL. Between the trimmed V and J ends, which lost 0 bases and 8 bases, there was a span of 19 bases. The CDR3 is 17 residues long.

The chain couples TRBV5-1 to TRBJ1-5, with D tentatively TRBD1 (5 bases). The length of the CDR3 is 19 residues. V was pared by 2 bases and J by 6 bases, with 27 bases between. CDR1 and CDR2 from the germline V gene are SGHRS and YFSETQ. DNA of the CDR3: TGCGCCAGCAGCTTTGGCACCTCCAGGGATCCCTACCTCCCTCAGCCCCAGCATTTT. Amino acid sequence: CASSFGTSRDPYLPQPQHF.

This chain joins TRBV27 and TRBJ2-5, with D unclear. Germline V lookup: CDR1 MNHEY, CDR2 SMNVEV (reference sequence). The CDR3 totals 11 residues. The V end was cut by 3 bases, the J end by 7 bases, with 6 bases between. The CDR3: CASSFGGTQYF. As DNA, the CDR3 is TGTGCCAGCAGTTTCGGCGGGACCCAGTACTTC.